The next 32 T cell receptor beta chains were all read from a single sample in a study of T-cell memory formation after mild COVID-19. TCRdb fed the 5' RACE reads into MiXCR, producing one record per CDR3 protein. The sample carries fewer than 550,000 distinct CDR3 sequences, roughly 20% recorded once. Sequenced: PBMCs or a T cell subset sorted from them (not recorded which). These receptors originate from an adult woman who had mild COVID-19 (a few samples of this study predate the infection). Cell type and time point are not known.

This clonotype was detected many times. The chain couples TRBV7-2 to TRBJ1-6; maybe TRBD1 (6 bases). Trimming removed 1 base at V and 8 bases at J, with 15 bases between. Germline loops: CDR1 SGHTA, CDR2 FQGNSA. CDR3 length: 16 amino acids. In nucleotides, the CDR3 is TGTGCCAGCAGCTTAGATCAGGGGTCAACTTATTCACCCCTCCACTTT. Amino acids: CASSLDQGSTYSPLHF.

This clonotype was detected ten times or more. The chain couples TRBV10-3 to TRBJ2-1; 11 bases are shared with TRBD2. Germline V CDR1 and CDR2: ENHRY, SYGVKD. With 8 bases clipped from V and 10 bases from J, the junction kept 7 bases outside the gene matches. The CDR3 consists of 13 residues. CDR3 region: CAIHGLAGGEQFF. In DNA, the CDR3 is TGTGCCATCCACGGACTAGCGGGCGGGGAGCAGTTCTTC.

The V and J genes are TRBV5-1 and TRBJ1-1, with TRBD1 matching 12 bases. From germline, CDR1 is SGHRS and CDR2 YFSETQ. This CDR3 comprises 16 residues. The trim removed 3 bases at V and 2 bases at J, leaving 5 bases unmatched. The CDR3 is CASSWGDRGPNTEAFF. CDR3 sequence (DNA): TGCGCCAGCAGCTGGGGGGACAGGGGGCCTAACACTGAAGCTTTCTTT.

This clonotype was detected only a few times. The chain is built from TRBV23-1 and TRBJ2-3, with a tentative D call TRBD2 (6 bases). TRBV23-1 is an ORF for which the function is uncertain. The CDR3 loop spans 14 amino acids. V was pared by 5 bases and J by 7 bases, with 16 bases between. CDR3 coding DNA: TGCGCCAGCAGTGCAGAACTAGCCCGGAATACGCAGTATTTT. Translated, it gives CASSAELARNTQYF.

The chain joins TRBV6-1 to TRBJ2-1; D might be TRBD1 or TRBD2, each matching 5 bases. Germline V gives CDR1 MNHNS, CDR2 SASEGT. Trimming shortened V by 2 bases and J by 6 bases, and 8 bases separated the two germline ends. CDR3 length equals 13 residues. CDR3 loop: CASSEPGSNEQFF. The CDR3, as DNA: TGTGCCAGCAGTGAACCAGGGAGCAATGAGCAGTTCTTC.

The chain links TRBV7-9 to TRBJ2-2; D may correspond to TRBD1 or TRBD2 (5 bases each). The CDR3 extends over 16 amino acids. Per germline, CDR1 SEHNR and CDR2 FQNEAQ (reference sequence). V was shortened by 5 bases and J by 3 bases, with 16 bases between the two germline ends. The CDR3 DNA reads TGTGCCAGCAGCCCACGGGGCCTCACATACACCGGGGAGCTGTTTTTT. Encoded protein: CASSPRGLTYTGELFF.

This sequence joins TRBV19 and TRBJ2-3, with 7 positions matching TRBD1. Unmatched junction bases numbered 10, after V lost 6 bases and J lost 4 bases. The length of the CDR3 is 15 residues. Germline V gene sequence: CDR1 LNHDA, CDR2 SQIVND (reference sequence). CDR3 bases: TGTGCCAGTAGCTCCTGGACAGGCGAGGCAGATACGCAGTATTTT. Encoded protein: CASSSWTGEADTQYF.

The gene calls are TRBV24-1 and TRBJ1-5; the D is unclear. V shed 5 bases and J shed 6 bases, with 13 bases lying between them. The germline CDR1 and CDR2 sequences are KGHDR and SFDVKD. The CDR3 spans 14 residues. CDR3 in amino acids: CATSGPTVSQPQHF. CDR3 nucleotides: TGTGCCACCAGTGGTCCCACTGTAAGTCAGCCCCAGCATTTT.

This clonotype was observed a few times. J is TRBJ2-1 and V is TRBV2, with D uncertain. CDR3 length: 13 amino acids. CDR1 and CDR2 from the germline V gene are SNHLY and FYNNEI. The germline V and J ends were trimmed by 4 bases and 5 bases, with 9 bases remaining between them. CDR3 protein: CASSGPRNNEQFF. The CDR3 DNA reads as TGTGCCAGCAGTGGGCCAAGAAACAATGAGCAGTTCTTC. The whole variable domain, remainder taken from reference TRBV2 and TRBJ2-1, is EPEVTQTPSHQVTQMGQEVILRCVPISNHLYFYWYRQILGQKVEFLVSFYNNEISEKSEIFDDQFSVERPDGSNFTLKIRSTKLEDSAMYFCASSGPRNNEQFFGPGTRLTVL.

This clonotype was found once. The germline gene is not matched at one end of the junction; a read error may be the cause. V usage is TRBV7-9 and J usage is TRBJ2-7; D might be TRBD2 (6 bases). This CDR3 spans 15 amino acids. Germline V gene sequence: CDR1 SEHNR, CDR2 FQNEAQ (reference sequence). This chain's CDR3 is CASSLSAGHGYEKYF. The CDR3 DNA follows: TGTGCCAGCAGCTTATCGGCGGGGCACGGGTACGAGAAGTACTTC. Drawing the rest from reference TRBV7-9 and TRBJ2-7, the complete variable domain is DTGVSQNPRHKITKRGQNVTFRCDPISEHNRLYWYRQTLGQGPEFLTYFQNEAQLEKSRLLSDRFSAERPKGSFSTLEIQRTEQGDSAMYLCASSLSAGHGYEKYFGPGTRLTVT.

The chain carries TRBV7-8 and TRBJ1-4; maybe TRBD1 (6 bases). Trimming stripped 5 bases from V and 3 bases from J, with 16 bases between. Germline CDR1 and CDR2: SGHVS and FQNEAQ. The CDR3 loop spans 16 amino acids. CDR3 protein: CASSQPPGQPNEKLFF. Here the CDR3 DNA reads TGTGCCAGCAGCCAACCCCCCGGACAGCCTAATGAAAAACTGTTTTTT.

CDR3 bases: TGCGCCAGCAGCTACGGGACAGATAAAGAGACCCAGTACTTC. Encoded protein: CASSYGTDKETQYF. This rearrangement joins TRBV5-1 to TRBJ2-5; TRBD1 matches at 7 bases. V was clipped by 3 bases and J by 3 bases; unmatched bases: 5. The germline V gene encodes CDR1 SGHRS and CDR2 YFSETQ. The CDR3 spans 14 residues.

This clonotype was detected only once. The chain recombines TRBV9 with TRBJ2-2; 8 bases are a match to TRBD1. The V gene's germline CDR1 is SGDLS and CDR2 YYNGEE. This CDR3 comprises 14 residues. V lost 5 bases and J lost 6; bases outside the gene matches: 6. CDR3 sequence (DNA): TGTGCCAGCAGAGAGACAGGGGACGCCGGGGAGCTGTTTTTT. Encoded protein: CASRETGDAGELFF.

This clonotype was counted a few times. The DNA of the CDR3 is TGTGCCAGCAGCTCCTTGGGTCGAGAAGGGACAGGAGGATATGGCTACACCTTC. It translates to CASSSLGREGTGGYGYTF. This rearrangement joins TRBV7-2 to TRBJ1-2; TRBD1 matches at 8 bases. Germline V gene data show CDR1 as SGHTA and CDR2 as FQGNSA. The CDR3 length is 18 residues. V shed 4 bases, J shed 5 bases, and the junction held 18 bases outside the gene matches.

The rearrangement uses TRBV7-8 and TRBJ2-7; 10 positions match TRBD2. The CDR3 is 16 residues long. Germline loops: CDR1 SGHVS, CDR2 FQNEAQ. Germline trimming cut 7 bases from V and 0 bases from J; bases unmatched to any gene: 9. The CDR3 loop is CASNGLAAAASYEQYF. Written as DNA, the CDR3 is TGTGCCAGCAACGGACTAGCGGCCGCTGCCTCCTACGAGCAGTACTTC.

This clonotype has ten or more counts. The rearrangement uses TRBV7-9 and TRBJ1-2; TRBD1 matches at 9 bases. The germline gives CDR1 SEHNR, CDR2 FQNEAQ (reference sequence). The V segment lost 4 bases and the J segment 6 bases; nucleotides outside the gene matches: 3. The CDR3 contains 13 residues. Here the CDR3 DNA reads TGTGCCAGCAGCTACGGGACAGGGCATGGCTACACCTTC. Translated: CASSYGTGHGYTF.

This clonotype was detected only a few times. The chain uses TRBV4-1 and TRBJ2-3; D gene unclear. This CDR3 region has 15 residues. Trimming left V 0 bases short and J 12 bases short, with 19 bases between. Germline V lookup: CDR1 MGHRA, CDR2 YSYEKL. CDR3 bases: TGCGCCAGCAGCCAAGAACCAGACTGGCCGCTCTCTCAGTATTTT. This sequence encodes CASSQEPDWPLSQYF.

The V call is TRBV7-9, the J call TRBJ1-2; a weak D match, TRBD1 (5 bases). V lost 6 bases, J lost 2 bases, and 22 bases lay in between. The CDR3 is 17 residues long. Germline-derived CDR1 and CDR2 are SEHNR and FQNEAQ (reference sequence). The CDR3, as DNA: TGTGCCAGCAGTCCCCTTTATGCGAGGGGCATAAACTATGGCTACACCTTC. Protein product: CASSPLYARGINYGYTF.

This clonotype was recorded at least ten times. CDR3: CASSSGQGDEQYF. The DNA of the CDR3 is TGTGCCAGCAGCTCGGGACAGGGAGACGAGCAGTACTTC. This chain connects TRBV7-3 to TRBJ2-7, with TRBD1 matching over 9 bases. V lost 4 bases and J lost 5; bases outside the gene matches: 3. Germline lookup yields CDR1 SGHTA and CDR2 FQGTGA. The CDR3 spans 13 residues. The full variable domain, in which reference TRBV7-3 and TRBJ2-7 provide the parts outside the CDR3, is GAGVSQTPSNKVTEKGKYVELRCDPISGHTALYWYRQSLGQGPEFLIYFQGTGAADDSGLPNDRFFAVRPEGSVSTLKIQRTERGDSAVYLCASSSGQGDEQYFGPGTRLTVT.

The V gene is TRBV6-5, the J gene TRBJ2-6; D call uncertain. The CDR3 contains 17 residues. The V gene's germline CDR1 is MNHEY and CDR2 SVGAGI. With 2 bases removed from V and 0 bases from J, the gap between germline ends came to 11 bases. In nucleotides, the CDR3 is TGTGCCAGCAGTTACCGGACGGGCAACTCTGGGGCCAACGTCCTGACTTTC. Translated, it gives CASSYRTGNSGANVLTF.

This clonotype was counted a few times. A junction boundary mismatches the germline segment, possibly from a read error. The chain carries TRBV5-1 and TRBJ2-2; 7 bases align to TRBD1. Germline V CDR1 and CDR2: SGHRS, YFSETQ. This CDR3 region has 14 residues. In DNA, the CDR3 is TGCGCCAGCAGGTTGGACAGGAATACCGGGGAGCTGTTTTTT. Amino acids: CASRLDRNTGELFF.

The V gene is TRBV7-9, the J gene TRBJ1-2, with D possibly TRBD1 on 5 matching bases. Trimming took 5 bases from V and 0 from J, leaving 13 bases between them. Germline V gene data show CDR1 as SEHNR and CDR2 as FQNEAQ (reference sequence). The CDR3 loop spans 15 amino acids. The CDR3 here is CASSRGSGANYGYTF. In DNA, the CDR3 is TGTGCCAGCAGCAGAGGGTCGGGGGCTAACTATGGCTACACCTTC.

CDR3 DNA sequence: TGCAGTGCTAGAGTCCCCAGGGGGCAGGGTGAAAAACTGTTTTTT. Translated, it gives CSARVPRGQGEKLFF. The V call is TRBV20-1, the J call TRBJ1-4; TRBD1 matches at 8 bases. The CDR3 consists of 15 residues. V was clipped by 1 base and J by 7 bases; unmatched bases: 8. Germline CDR1 is DFQATT and CDR2 is SNEGSKA (reference sequence).

In its sample, this clonotype was seen many times. The chain uses TRBV18 and TRBJ2-1, with no clear D. The length of the CDR3 is 13 residues. Trimming pared 6 bases from V and 9 bases from J, leaving 15 bases between. Looked up from germline, CDR1 is KGHSH and CDR2 is LQKENI. CDR3 protein: CASSVGFRSEQFF. Written as DNA, the CDR3 is TGTGCCAGCTCCGTCGGATTCCGGTCTGAGCAGTTCTTC. The full variable domain, in which reference TRBV18 and TRBJ2-1 provide the parts outside the CDR3, is NAGVMQNPRHLVRRRGQEARLRCSPMKGHSHVYWYRQLPEEGLKFMVYLQKENIIDESGMPKERFSAEFPKEGPSILRIQQVVRGDSAAYFCASSVGFRSEQFFGPGTRLTVL.

This clonotype was seen many times. The chain is built from TRBV7-3 and TRBJ2-1, with 8 bases matching TRBD2. The germline V gene has CDR1 SGHTA and CDR2 FQGTGA. Germline trimming cut 4 bases from V and 3 bases from J; bases unmatched to any gene: 23. CDR3 length: 21 residues. CDR3 protein: CASSSGPGRGRPLGGYNEQFF. The CDR3 DNA is TGTGCCAGCAGCTCCGGGCCGGGGCGCGGGAGGCCGCTAGGAGGCTACAATGAGCAGTTCTTC. Full variable domain (remainder filled in from reference TRBV7-3 and TRBJ2-1): GAGVSQTPSNKVTEKGKYVELRCDPISGHTALYWYRQSLGQGPEFLIYFQGTGAADDSGLPNDRFFAVRPEGSVSTLKIQRTERGDSAVYLCASSSGPGRGRPLGGYNEQFFGPGTRLTVL.

The chain joins TRBV3-1 to TRBJ2-5, with 8 bases identical to TRBD2. Germline V gene lookup returns CDR1 LGHDT and CDR2 YNNKEL (reference sequence). The CDR3 consists of 16 residues. With V trimmed by 1 base and J by 4 bases, 8 bases remained unmatched. CDR3 sequence: CASSQGIGLAGETQYF. The CDR3 DNA sequence: TGTGCCAGCAGCCAAGGCATTGGACTAGCAGGAGAGACCCAGTACTTC.

This sequence joins TRBV20-1 and TRBJ1-4, with unresolved D. Germline V CDR1 and CDR2: DFQATT, SNEGSKA (reference sequence). This CDR3 is built from 11 residues. The V gene lost 3 bases and the J gene lost 13 bases, with 12 bases spanning the gap. CDR3 nucleotide sequence: TGCAGTGCTAGTCAGGCAATTGGACTGTTTTTT. Amino acids: CSASQAIGLFF.

There are a few counts of this clonotype. This chain links TRBV4-3 with TRBJ2-7; no definite D call. The V gene lost 0 bases and the J gene lost 4 bases, with 13 bases spanning the gap. Germline CDR1 reads LGHNA; CDR2 reads YSLEER. The length of the CDR3 is 15 residues. The CDR3 coding sequence is TGCGCCAGCAGCCAAGAGAGACACGGCTTGTACGAGCAGTACTTC. Its protein is CASSQERHGLYEQYF.

V gene TRBV29-1 combines with J gene TRBJ2-7; the match to TRBD1 covers 9 bases. Losses at the gene ends were 7 bases for V and 6 bases for J; bases not matched to a gene: 7. The length of the CDR3 is 12 residues. Germline CDR1 reads SQVTM; CDR2 reads ANQGSEA. Here the CDR3 reads CSAGTGRSEQYF. CDR3 nucleotide sequence: TGCAGCGCTGGGACAGGGAGGTCCGAGCAGTACTTC.

This clonotype was detected a few times. This chain joins TRBV20-1 and TRBJ1-5; 8 bases fit TRBD1. In germline, CDR1 is DFQATT, CDR2 SNEGSKA (reference sequence). With V trimmed by 2 bases and J by 7 bases, 7 bases remained unmatched. The CDR3 has 14 amino acids. CDR3 in amino acids: CSARSGGRWQPQHF. The CDR3 nucleotides read TGCAGTGCTAGATCAGGGGGCAGGTGGCAGCCCCAGCATTTT.

This rearrangement joins TRBV12-3 or TRBV12-4 to TRBJ1-2, with no clear D. The CDR3 runs 13 residues. V lost 7 bases and J 1 base, leaving 10 bases between the germline ends. This CDR3 is CASTVDGNYGYTF. In DNA, the CDR3 is TGTGCCAGCACCGTGGACGGTAACTATGGCTACACCTTC.

This clonotype was counted a few times. This chain joins TRBV4-3 and TRBJ1-2; tentative D call: TRBD1 (5 bases). Germline-derived CDR1 and CDR2 are LGHNA and YSLEER. The CDR3 is 18 amino acids. The V and J ends lost 1 base and 0 bases respectively, with 18 bases between them. Here the CDR3 DNA reads TGCGCCAGCAGCCAAGGTGCGGGGCCCAGATATCCTAACTATGGCTACACCTTC. Protein sequence: CASSQGAGPRYPNYGYTF.